Below, 20 T cell receptor beta chains from the same sample are listed, as sequenced in a study of shared clonotypes between healthy human individuals. Profiled with immunoSEQ multiplex PCR; TCRdb holds only in-frame clones, not every one. This sample has 2 million to 3 million clones, with 93% found just once. Sequencing was carried out using naive CD4+ T cells from PBMCs. Stated subset: CD45RA+ positively selected. Receptors originate from a man younger than 35 in good health. Some clones in this sample may be carry-over from other donors' samples.

The V and J genes are TRBV27 and TRBJ1-5; no firm D call. Trimming cost V 0 bases and J 7 bases, with 4 bases left between them. The CDR3 runs to 12 residues. Per the germline V gene, CDR1 is MNHEY and CDR2 is SMNVEV (reference sequence). CDR3 residues: CASSLSWQPQHF. CDR3 DNA sequence: TGTGCCAGCAGTTTATCCTGGCAGCCCCAGCATTTT.

The chain is built from TRBV19 and TRBJ1-4; 7 positions match TRBD1. Unmatched junction bases numbered 7, after V lost 4 bases and J lost 8 bases. CDR1 LNHDA and CDR2 SQIVND come from the germline V gene (reference sequence). The CDR3 runs 14 residues. The DNA for the CDR3 is TGTGCCAGTAGTACGGGACAGCCCGAGGAAAAACTGTTTTTT. Residues: CASSTGQPEEKLFF.

The rearrangement uses TRBV1 and TRBJ2-2. TRBV1 counts as a pseudogene. This CDR3 has 17 residues. The CDR3 DNA reads TGCACCAGCAGCCAAGGGGGACGGCGCCTGAACACCGGGGAGCTGTTTTTT. As protein: CTSSQGGRRLNTGELFF.

The CDR3 protein is CASSETGTGGATNEKLFF. The CDR3 region has the DNA TGTGCCAGCAGTGAAACCGGGACAGGGGGCGCGACTAATGAAAAACTGTTTTTT. The chain couples TRBV6-4 to TRBJ1-4; the match to TRBD1 covers 12 bases. The CDR3 is 18 residues long. The V and J ends lost 3 bases and 2 bases, in that order; junction bases with no gene match: 7. CDR1 is MRHNA, CDR2 SNTAGT, per germline.

This chain joins TRBV5-1 and TRBJ2-2; possible D gene TRBD2, 6 bases. This CDR3 comprises 14 residues. Trimming stripped 0 bases from V and 7 bases from J, with 10 bases between. Germline V CDR1 and CDR2: SGHRS, YFSETQ. The CDR3 DNA is TGCGCCAGCAGCTTGGTAGGGGAGGTCGGGGAGCTGTTTTTT. Translated: CASSLVGEVGELFF.

This rearrangement joins TRBV2 to TRBJ1-1; D gene ambiguous. Germline V gene lookup returns CDR1 SNHLY and CDR2 FYNNEI. This CDR3 has 15 amino acids. V lost 5 bases to trimming and J lost 4 bases, with 17 bases between them. CDR3 sequence (DNA): TGTGCCAGCAGTTTAATGGGTCCTCGTGGCACTGAAGCTTTCTTT. It translates to CASSLMGPRGTEAFF.

The chain links TRBV4-1 to TRBJ1-4; 7 nucleotides line up with TRBD1. The CDR3 loop spans 17 amino acids. In germline, CDR1 is MGHRA, CDR2 YSYEKL. Losses at the gene ends were 0 bases for V and 5 bases for J; bases not matched to a gene: 9. The CDR3 region is CASSQDKSGTANEKLFF. The CDR3 bases are TGCGCCAGCAGCCAAGATAAGTCCGGGACAGCAAATGAAAAACTGTTTTTT.

The chain carries TRBV16 and TRBJ2-3; 10 nucleotides agree with TRBD2. Germline V gene lookup returns CDR1 KGHSY and CDR2 FQNENV. V dropped 4 bases and J dropped 2; count of bases not matched to a gene: 9. CDR3 length equals 17 residues. The DNA for the CDR3 is TGTGCCAGCAGCCCAGGTACTAGCGGGATCTACACAGATACGCAGTATTTT. Protein product: CASSPGTSGIYTDTQYF.

The sample holds one count of this clone. The V call is TRBV7-8, the J call TRBJ1-5; D perhaps matches TRBD1 (5 bases). Trimming shortened V by 5 bases and J by 6 bases, and 17 bases separated the two germline ends. The CDR3 loop spans 15 amino acids. CDR1 and CDR2 (germline): SGHVS, FQNEAQ. The CDR3 sequence: CASSPRPGHGQPQHF. CDR3 in DNA: TGTGCCAGCAGCCCCCGCCCAGGGCACGGTCAGCCCCAGCATTTT.

V gene TRBV19 combines with J gene TRBJ1-5; 9 bases are a match to TRBD1. The CDR3 is made up of 18 amino acids. CDR1 is LNHDA and CDR2 is SQIVND in the germline V gene (reference sequence). With 4 bases clipped from V and 5 bases from J, the junction kept 15 bases outside the gene matches. The CDR3 region has the DNA TGTGCCAGTAGTAAACAACAGGGGGCTCGCACAAATGATCAGCCCCAGCATTTT. Translating it yields CASSKQQGARTNDQPQHF. The full variable domain, completed using reference TRBV19 and TRBJ1-5, is DGGITQSPKYLFRKEGQNVTLSCEQNLNHDAMYWYRQDPGQGLRLIYYSQIVNDFQKGDIAEGYSVSREKKESFPLTVTSAQKNPTAFYLCASSKQQGARTNDQPQHFGDGTRLSIL.

In regard to this clone: At the DNA level, this CDR3 is encoded by other sequences in the same sample as well. The V and J genes are TRBV5-4 and TRBJ2-2, with D hard to call. Germline CDR1 is SGHNT and CDR2 is YYREEE (reference sequence). V was pared by 0 bases and J by 0 bases, with 3 bases between. This CDR3 is 14 amino acids long. CDR3 residues: CASSLVANTGELFF. DNA for the CDR3: TGTGCCAGCAGCTTGGTCGCGAACACCGGGGAGCTGTTTTTT.

The chain joins TRBV7-2 to TRBJ2-5; 11 bases match TRBD2. Germline CDR1 reads SGHTA; CDR2 reads FQGNSA. This CDR3 contains 20 residues. Trimming took 0 bases from V and 0 from J; bases not matched to a gene: 12. CDR3 protein: CASSLAPSGRRVGYQETQYF. The DNA of the CDR3 is TGTGCCAGCAGCTTAGCGCCTAGCGGGAGGCGGGTGGGTTACCAAGAGACCCAGTACTTC.

This clone was found a few times. This sample includes further DNA sequences coding for the same CDR3. The gene calls are TRBV7-2 and TRBJ2-5, with D hard to call. Trimming removed 2 bases from V and 5 bases from J, with 6 bases in between. The CDR3 contains 12 residues. The germline V gene has CDR1 SGHTA and CDR2 FQGNSA. CDR3 in amino acids: CASSLLRETQYF. CDR3 coding DNA: TGTGCCAGCAGCTTACTGAGGGAGACCCAGTACTTC. Supplemented by reference TRBV7-2 and TRBJ2-5, the full variable domain reads GAGVSQSPSNKVTEKGKDVELRCDPISGHTALYWYRQSLGQGLEFLIYFQGNSAPDKSGLPSDRFSAERTGGSVSTLTIQRTQQEDSAVYLCASSLLRETQYFGPGTRLLVL.

Regarding this clone: Different DNA sequences within this sample yield the same CDR3. This chain joins TRBV9 and TRBJ1-4; D gene uncertain. The CDR3 contains 14 residues. Per germline, CDR1 SGDLS and CDR2 YYNGEE. V lost 0 bases and J lost 0, with 3 bases in between. Here the CDR3 DNA reads TGTGCCAGCAGCGTAGGGGCAACTAATGAAAAACTGTTTTTT. Translated: CASSVGATNEKLFF.

A single count supports this clone. Here the CDR3 reads CASRLRGGSYEQYF. The CDR3 nucleotides read TGTGCCAGCAGGCTAAGGGGGGGCTCCTACGAGCAGTACTTC. The chain employs TRBV11-1 and TRBJ2-7, with D possibly TRBD2 on 7 matching bases. V lost 6 bases and J lost 0, with 12 bases in between. Germline loops: CDR1 SGHAT, CDR2 FQDESV (reference sequence). The length of the CDR3 is 14 residues.

The rearrangement links TRBV11-2 to TRBJ2-3; perhaps TRBD1 as D (6 bases). V lost 4 bases and J 0 bases, leaving 11 bases between the germline ends. This CDR3 has 15 amino acids. The germline V gene encodes CDR1 SGHAT and CDR2 FQNNGV. The CDR3 DNA is TGTGCCAGCAGCTGGGGACAAGCTAGCACAGATACGCAGTATTTT. Translating it yields CASSWGQASTDTQYF.

Turning to this clone: Within the sample, other DNA sequences also encode this same CDR3. CDR3 residues: CASRRTDTQYF. The CDR3 coding sequence is TGTGCCAGTCGCCGCACAGATACGCAGTATTTT. J is TRBJ2-3 and V is TRBV19; D uncertain. The CDR3 runs to 11 residues. Deletions cut 8 bases from V and 1 base from J, with 4 bases between. The V gene's germline CDR1 is LNHDA and CDR2 SQIVND (reference sequence).

The V gene is TRBV27, the J gene TRBJ1-1; 8 bases map to TRBD1. The V gene's germline CDR1 is MNHEY and CDR2 SMNVEV (reference sequence). The CDR3 spans 15 residues. J gave up 1 base and V 5 bases, and 6 bases lay outside the gene matches. CDR3 amino acids: CASSINRGENTEAFF. The CDR3 DNA is TGTGCCAGCAGTATCAACAGGGGGGAGAACACTGAAGCTTTCTTT.

This clone was found once. The rearrangement joins TRBV5-6 to TRBJ2-5; a possible D gene is TRBD2 (6 bases). CDR1 and CDR2 (germline): SGHDT, YYEEEE. V lost 1 base to trimming and J lost 9 bases, with 13 bases between them. CDR3 length: 13 residues. As DNA, the CDR3 is TGTGCCAGCAGCTTGAGTATTAGGGAGGCCCAGTACTTC. This gives the protein CASSLSIREAQYF.

The V and J genes are TRBV19 and TRBJ2-1; 8 bases line up with TRBD2. The CDR3 extends over 13 amino acids. Trimming cost V 7 bases and J 10 bases; bases outside gene matches: 9. Germline V CDR1 and CDR2: LNHDA, SQIVND (reference sequence). The CDR3 spells CASTSGSGREQFF. The CDR3 DNA is TGTGCCAGTACCAGCGGGAGCGGACGGGAGCAGTTCTTC.